The 3 T cell receptor beta chains in this list originate from one sample, sequenced in a study of T-cell memory formation after mild COVID-19. TCRdb independently ran MiXCR on the 5' RACE reads; one entry per CDR3 protein. The table shows around 440,000 distinct CDR3 sequences, with 15% to 20% occurring only once. Material: PBMCs or a T cell subset sorted from them (not recorded which). Every receptor here comes from an adult woman who had mild COVID-19 (a few samples of this study predate the infection). Cell type and time point are not known.

This clonotype turned up a few times. This sequence joins TRBV20-1 and TRBJ2-7; 9 bases agree with TRBD2. From germline, CDR1 is DFQATT and CDR2 SNEGSKA (reference sequence). V lost 4 bases and J lost 3; bases outside the gene matches: 10. The CDR3 spans 15 residues. In DNA, the CDR3 is TGCAGTGCTACCGCCCGGGGGCGGGGGGGCTACGAGCAGTACTTC. Translation gives CSATARGRGGYEQYF.

This clonotype has ten or more counts. The chain joins TRBV5-6 to TRBJ1-1, with a tentative D call TRBD1 (5 bases). Germline V CDR1 and CDR2: SGHDT, YYEEEE. Trimming removed 2 bases from V and 4 bases from J, with 12 bases in between. This CDR3 region has 14 residues. CDR3 loop: CASSFTAGGTEAFF. CDR3 DNA: TGTGCCAGCAGCTTTACTGCGGGGGGCACTGAAGCTTTCTTT. The full variable domain, with the rest looked up from reference TRBV5-6 and TRBJ1-1, is DAGVTQSPTHLIKTRGQQVTLRCSPKSGHDTVSWYQQALGQGPQFIFQYYEEEERQRGNFPDRFSGHQFPNYSSELNVNALLLGDSALYLCASSFTAGGTEAFFGQGTRLTVV.

This clonotype showed up just a few times. The chain has TRBV3-1 and TRBJ2-5, with D hard to call. Germline-derived CDR1 and CDR2 are LGHDT and YNNKEL (reference sequence). Trimming took off 0 bases at V and 7 bases at J, with 6 bases between the two ends. The CDR3 covers 12 residues. The CDR3 bases are TGTGCCAGCAGCCAAGAGTGGGCGACCCAGTACTTC. This gives the protein CASSQEWATQYF.